This T cell receptor beta chain was sequenced in a study of blood T cell repertoires in COVID-19 (dated by TCRdb to about 2020). Regarding the study in general: Samples from collaborators originated in the United States, Italy and Spain and spanned both the acute and convalescent phases of COVID-19. The prospective study material was composed of cDNA or gDNA derived from T cells, B-cell-depleted T cells, or PBMCs. Subjects who had been exposed to COVID-19, were actively infected with it, or had recovered from it provided the deeply sampled blood TCRbeta repertoires that made up the dataset. A freely available public database, intended as a resource for researchers studying the immune response to SARS-CoV-2, is where the repertoires were released. Samples came from the ongoing ImmuneRACE study (first 160 participants) plus 1,254 subjects from 6 global collaborators. Sample metadata almost always included a de-identified subject ID, COVID-19 status, age in years and sex. Where available, HLA class I and class II types were obtained from metadata supplied by the sample provider rather than from assay-based typing. What the authors observed across the whole study: How much clinical and demographic metadata was included differed by source and by participant, and the metadata was provided uncurated.

This clone has a single count. Its antigen is unknown. Nothing much larger sits one base from this clone, and base qualities are not available. The immunoSEQ Assay, a bias-controlled multiplex PCR, was used to amplify TCRbeta CDR3 regions from genomic DNA. In the paper's pipeline: The number of nucleated cells in each sample was estimated from the amplification of reference gene primers within the assay. To quantify the absolute abundance of each unique TCRbeta CDR3 rearrangement, sequence reads were collapsed and filtered. For each sample, productive Simpson clonality was calculated by taking the square root of Simpson's diversity index across productive rearrangements. Held by TCRdb, this immuneACCESS table contains in-frame sequences only and omits some clones. Under half of the omission traces to an unresolved V gene where checked; the cause of the rest is unknown. The V and J calls and clone size come from that table; D and trimming were worked out from the DNA. For this sample the table gives under 400,000 clones, of which around 87% were detected only once. About 10% of the sample is held by the ten biggest clonotypes.

At one collaborating source in Seattle, patients were enrolled during active infection and were followed longitudinally through the course of disease. The collaborating institutions used their own protocols to collect whole blood in K2EDTA tubes. For TCRbeta analysis, collaborators shipped samples in one of three forms: frozen whole blood, isolated PBMCs, or DNA extracted from either of those sample types. The CDR3 spans 15 residues, from the cysteine through the phenylalanine. The sequence is cut down to CDR3 DNA, 45 bases in frame from base 1. According to the germline V gene (reference sequence), CDR1 reads GTSNPN and CDR2 reads SVGIG. V and J lose 1 base and 2 bases, and a span of 12 bases separates them.

This chain is built from TRBV30 and TRBJ1-5, with the D gene not confidently named. Source material: peripheral blood. This clonotype was obtained from a woman aged 30 to 39 with COVID-19, enrolled during active disease. The CDR3 in this case is CAWSAAGIGNQPQHF. The nucleotides are TGTGCCTGGAGTGCGGCGGGGATCGGCAATCAGCCCCAGCATTTT.